These T cell receptor beta chains were read from a single sample in a study of cytomegalovirus exposure and HLA in healthy donors. Assay used: immunoSEQ multiplex PCR; TCRdb lists only in-frame clones, some missing. The table shows some 170,000 clones, with less than 90% occurring only once. Source material: PBMCs. The source is a man in his fifties in good health and CMV-seropositive. Both conserved end residues are part of each CDR3. The order of the fields is CDR3 length, V gene, J gene, D gene, clone size, CDR3 protein, CDR3 DNA. A D gene is named only where the DNA matches it firmly. For some rows the clone size is stated as once, few or many, or as a class when expanded; others skip it.

15	TRBV19	TRBJ2-1	-	-	CASSMGPGLYNEQFF	TGTGCCAGTAGTATGGGACCGGGACTTTACAATGAGCAGTTCTTC
15	TRBV28	TRBJ2-2	TRBD2	few	CASSRTSGSTGELFF	TGTGCCAGCAGTCGGACTAGCGGGAGTACCGGGGAGCTGTTTTTT
17	TRBV7-3	TRBJ2-3	TRBD2	-	CASSLPARGDSTDTQYF	TGTGCCAGCAGCCTTCCAGCGCGGGGGGATTCCACAGATACGCAGTATTTT
15	TRBV29-1	TRBJ2-3	TRBD2	-	CSVARTSGGLDTQYF	TGCAGCGTCGCCCGGACTAGCGGGGGCTTAGATACGCAGTATTTT
19	TRBV28	TRBJ2-5	-	-	CASSEGELTGKIYQETQYF	TGTGCCAGCAGTGAGGGGGAGTTAACCGGGAAGATATACCAAGAGACCCAGTACTTC
15	TRBV5-1	TRBJ2-7	TRBD2	-	CASSLAGLAAYEQYF	TGCGCCAGCAGCTTGGCGGGACTAGCCGCCTACGAGCAGTACTTC
18	TRBV5-1	TRBJ2-6	-	few	CASSLLGHPPPGANVLTF	TGCGCCAGCAGCTTGCTGGGACACCCTCCCCCTGGGGCCAACGTCCTGACTTTC
15	TRBV5-4	TRBJ1-1	-	few	CASSLTGTLNTEAFF	TGTGCCAGCAGCCTAACCGGGACATTGAACACTGAAGCTTTCTTT
15	TRBV5-5	TRBJ1-5	TRBD1	once	CASSHDRDTYQPQHF	TGTGCCAGCAGCCATGACAGGGATACGTATCAACCCCAGCATTTT
15	TRBV6-5	TRBJ2-1	-	-	CASSPRGAGDNEQFF	TGTGCCAGCAGCCCGCGTGGAGCGGGCGACAATGAGCAGTTCTTC
13	TRBV27	TRBJ2-7	-	-	CASSSQGNNEQYF	TGTGCCAGCAGTTCGCAGGGCAATAACGAGCAGTACTTC
14	TRBV4-2	TRBJ2-5	-	-	CASSHPGTKETQYF	TGTGCCAGCAGCCACCCGGGAACAAAAGAGACCCAGTACTTC
15	TRBV2	TRBJ2-1	TRBD2	-	CASSERAGGHNEQFF	TGTGCCAGCAGTGAAAGAGCGGGGGGACACAATGAGCAGTTCTTC